A single sample gave rise to the 3 T cell receptor beta chains below, sequenced in a study of T cell responses to AZD1222 COVID-19 vaccine (dated by TCRdb to about 2021). The time point label on this specimen signifies: baseline before first vaccination. Libraries were prepared through the immunoSEQ multiplex PCR assay. Here the immuneACCESS table is served through TCRdb, limited to in-frame sequences with V and J called. Missing clones are a known gap in these copies; in checked studies unresolved V genes cover under half, and the rest lacks a known reason. Within this sample are 65,000 to 85,000 clones, with more than 90% of them counted one time only. Around 5.3% of the sample belongs to the ten largest clones. This material consisted of peripheral blood, taken on day 0 of AZD1222 vaccination. These receptors all stem from an adult in good health.

The J gene is TRBJ1-1, the V gene TRBV18; no firm D call. V lost 6 bases to trimming and J lost 3 bases, with 17 bases between them. This CDR3 has 15 amino acids. Germline assignment: CDR1 KGHSH and CDR2 LQKENI. CDR3 sequence reads: CASSVTSNTDTEAFF. CDR3 DNA: TGTGCCAGCTCCGTAACCTCAAATACAGACACTGAAGCTTTCTTT.

This clone was counted once. V usage is TRBV18 and J usage is TRBJ2-2, with a weak D call TRBD2 (6 bases). From germline, CDR1 is KGHSH and CDR2 LQKENI. CDR3 length: 15 residues. Trimming removed 1 base from V and 2 bases from J, with 8 bases in between. CDR3 coding DNA: TGTGCCAGCTCACCACTGGGGGGAAACACCGGGGAGCTGTTTTTT. This encodes CASSPLGGNTGELFF.

The rearrangement joins TRBV28 to TRBJ1-2; 7 bases fit TRBD1. The germline CDR1 and CDR2 sequences are MDHEN and SYDVKM. The CDR3 is made up of 13 amino acids. With 6 bases clipped from V and 8 bases from J, the junction kept 9 bases outside the gene matches. The CDR3 loop is CASSLAGGWGYTF. In DNA, the CDR3 is TGTGCCAGCAGCCTTGCAGGGGGGTGGGGCTACACCTTC.